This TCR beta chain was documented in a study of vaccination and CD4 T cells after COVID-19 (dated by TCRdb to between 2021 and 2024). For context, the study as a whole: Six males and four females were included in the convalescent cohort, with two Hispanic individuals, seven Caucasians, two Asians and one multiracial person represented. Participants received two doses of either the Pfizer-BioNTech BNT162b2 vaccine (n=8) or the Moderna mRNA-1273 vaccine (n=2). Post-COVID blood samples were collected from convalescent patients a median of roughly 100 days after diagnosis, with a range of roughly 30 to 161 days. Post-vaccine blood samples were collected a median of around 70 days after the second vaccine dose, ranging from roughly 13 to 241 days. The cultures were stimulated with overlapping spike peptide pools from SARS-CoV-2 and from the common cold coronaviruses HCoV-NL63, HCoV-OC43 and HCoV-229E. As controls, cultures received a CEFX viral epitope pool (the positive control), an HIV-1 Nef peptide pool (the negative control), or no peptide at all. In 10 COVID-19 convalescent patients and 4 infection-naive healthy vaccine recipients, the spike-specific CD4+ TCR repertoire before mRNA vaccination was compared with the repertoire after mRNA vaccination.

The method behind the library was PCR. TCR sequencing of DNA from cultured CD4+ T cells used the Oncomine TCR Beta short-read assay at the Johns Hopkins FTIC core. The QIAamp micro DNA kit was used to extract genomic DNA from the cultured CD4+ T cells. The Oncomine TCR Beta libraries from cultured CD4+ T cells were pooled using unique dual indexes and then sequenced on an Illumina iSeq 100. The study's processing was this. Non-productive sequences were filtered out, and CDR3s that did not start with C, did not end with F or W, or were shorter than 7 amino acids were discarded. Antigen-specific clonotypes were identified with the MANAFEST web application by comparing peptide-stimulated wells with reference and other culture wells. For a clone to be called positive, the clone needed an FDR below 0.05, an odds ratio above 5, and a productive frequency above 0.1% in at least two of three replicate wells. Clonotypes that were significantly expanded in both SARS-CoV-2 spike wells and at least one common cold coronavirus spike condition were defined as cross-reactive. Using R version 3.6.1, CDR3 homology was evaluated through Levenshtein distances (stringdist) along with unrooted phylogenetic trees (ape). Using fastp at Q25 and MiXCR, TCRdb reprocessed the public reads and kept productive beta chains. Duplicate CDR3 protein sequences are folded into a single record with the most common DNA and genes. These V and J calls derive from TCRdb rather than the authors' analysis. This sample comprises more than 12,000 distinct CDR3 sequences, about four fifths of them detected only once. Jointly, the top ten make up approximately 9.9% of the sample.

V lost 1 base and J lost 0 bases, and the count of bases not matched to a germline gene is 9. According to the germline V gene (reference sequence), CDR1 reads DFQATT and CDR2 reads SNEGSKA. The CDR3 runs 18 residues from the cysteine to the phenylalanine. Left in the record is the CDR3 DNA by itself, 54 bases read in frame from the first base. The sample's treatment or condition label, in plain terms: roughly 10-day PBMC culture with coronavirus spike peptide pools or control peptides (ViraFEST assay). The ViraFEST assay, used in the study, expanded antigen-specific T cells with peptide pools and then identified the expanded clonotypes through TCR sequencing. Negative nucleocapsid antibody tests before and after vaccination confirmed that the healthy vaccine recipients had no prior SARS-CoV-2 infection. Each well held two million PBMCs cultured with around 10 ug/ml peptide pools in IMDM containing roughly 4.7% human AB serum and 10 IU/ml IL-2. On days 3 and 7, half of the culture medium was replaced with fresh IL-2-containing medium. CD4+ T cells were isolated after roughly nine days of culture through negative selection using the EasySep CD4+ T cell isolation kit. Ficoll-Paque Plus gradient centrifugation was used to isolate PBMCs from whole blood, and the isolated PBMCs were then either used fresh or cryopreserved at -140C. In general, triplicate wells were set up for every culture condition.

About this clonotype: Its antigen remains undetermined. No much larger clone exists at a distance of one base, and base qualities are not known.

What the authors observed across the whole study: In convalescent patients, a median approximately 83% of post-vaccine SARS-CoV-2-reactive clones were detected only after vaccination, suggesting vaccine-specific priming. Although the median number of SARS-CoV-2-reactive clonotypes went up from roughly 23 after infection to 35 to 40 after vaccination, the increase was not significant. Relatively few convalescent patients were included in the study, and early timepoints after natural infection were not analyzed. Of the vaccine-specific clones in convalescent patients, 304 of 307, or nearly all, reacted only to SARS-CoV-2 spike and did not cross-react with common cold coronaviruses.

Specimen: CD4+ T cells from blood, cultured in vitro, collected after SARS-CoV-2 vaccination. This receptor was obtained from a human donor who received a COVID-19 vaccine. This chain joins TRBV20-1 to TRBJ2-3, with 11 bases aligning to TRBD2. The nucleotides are TGCAGTGCTAGAGGAGGCGGGACTAGCGGCACAAGCACAGATACGCAGTATTTT. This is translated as CSARGGGTSGTSTDTQYF.